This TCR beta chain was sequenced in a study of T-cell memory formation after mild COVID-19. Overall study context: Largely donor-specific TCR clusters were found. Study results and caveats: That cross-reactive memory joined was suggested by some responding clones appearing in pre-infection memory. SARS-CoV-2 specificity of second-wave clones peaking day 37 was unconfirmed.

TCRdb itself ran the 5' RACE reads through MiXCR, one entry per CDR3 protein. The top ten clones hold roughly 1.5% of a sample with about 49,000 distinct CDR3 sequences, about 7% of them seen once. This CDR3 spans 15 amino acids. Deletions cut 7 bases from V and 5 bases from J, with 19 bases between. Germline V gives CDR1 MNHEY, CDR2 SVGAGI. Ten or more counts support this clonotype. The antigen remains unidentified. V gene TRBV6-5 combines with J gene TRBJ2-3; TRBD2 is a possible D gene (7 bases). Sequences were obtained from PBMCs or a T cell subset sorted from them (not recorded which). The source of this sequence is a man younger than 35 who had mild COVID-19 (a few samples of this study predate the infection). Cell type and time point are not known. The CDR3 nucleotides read TGTGCCAGCATCCGGCGCGGGGGCCTGGGAGATACGCAGTATTTT. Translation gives CASIRRGGLGDTQYF.